The next 20 T cell receptor beta chains were all read from a single sample in a study of human T cells and chemical hapten exposure. Time point noted: pre-sensitization, week 0. The treatment: therapeutic diphenylcyclopropenone sensitization with weekly scalp DPC. TCRdb processed the RACE reads anew with MiXCR; each CDR3 protein has one entry. The table lists tens of thousands of distinct CDR3 sequences, roughly 12% of them singletons. Sequencing was performed on whole blood, taken in connection with sensitization to the hapten diphenylcyclopropenone (DPC). These receptors all stem from a woman aged 40 to 50 with alopecia areata. Some clones in this sample may be carry-over from other donors' samples.

This clonotype was seen more than once but under ten times. The chain recombines TRBV10-3 with TRBJ1-1; 11 bases fit TRBD1. The CDR3 runs 18 residues. Trimming cost V 6 bases and J 6 bases; bases outside gene matches: 18. Germline CDR1 is ENHRY and CDR2 is SYGVKD. The CDR3 here is CAISSPRTSGQGASEAFF. The CDR3 coding sequence is TGTGCCATCAGCTCGCCTCGAACCTCTGGACAGGGGGCGTCTGAAGCTTTCTTT.

This clonotype was counted at least ten times. This sequence joins TRBV28 and TRBJ2-7, with 8 bases aligning to TRBD1. Germline values: CDR1 MDHEN, CDR2 SYDVKM. V gave up 5 bases and J gave up 3 bases; unmatched junction bases: 6. The CDR3 contains 14 residues. DNA for the CDR3: TGTGCCAGCAGTGATAGACAGGGGATCTACGAGCAGTACTTC. As protein: CASSDRQGIYEQYF.

This clonotype was seen only a few times. The chain employs TRBV30 and TRBJ1-2; D not certain. V was shortened by 1 base and J by 0 bases, with 6 bases between the two germline ends. The CDR3 consists of 13 residues. Germline assignment: CDR1 GTSNPN and CDR2 SVGIG (reference sequence). CDR3 amino acids: CAWSEVSNYGYTF. CDR3 DNA: TGTGCCTGGAGTGAGGTATCTAACTATGGCTACACCTTC. Full variable domain (missing parts from reference TRBV30 and TRBJ1-2): SQTIHQWPATLVQPVGSPLSLECTVEGTSNPNLYWYRQAAGRGLQLLFYSVGIGQISSEVPQNLSASRPQDRQFILSSKKLLLSDSGFYLCAWSEVSNYGYTFGSGTRLTVV.

The gene calls are TRBV4-1 and TRBJ2-7; D not certain. Trimming took off 1 base at V and 6 bases at J, with 10 bases between the two ends. CDR3 size: 13 residues. Germline CDR1 and CDR2: MGHRA and YSYEKL. CDR3 bases: TGCGCCAGCAGCCAAGCCCCTTTTCCCGAGCAGTACTTC. It translates to CASSQAPFPEQYF.

This clonotype occurred a few times. The V call is TRBV29-1, the J call TRBJ1-4; D gene unclear. Trimming took off 0 bases at V and 6 bases at J, with 8 bases between the two ends. The CDR3 covers 13 residues. Germline CDR1 SQVTM, CDR2 ANQGSEA. This chain's CDR3 is CSVEEGVDEKLFF. The CDR3 DNA reads TGCAGCGTTGAAGAGGGAGTGGATGAAAAACTGTTTTTT. Looking up the rest from reference TRBV29-1 and TRBJ1-4 gives the full variable domain: SAVISQKPSRDICQRGTSLTIQCQVDSQVTMMFWYRQQPGQSLTLIATANQGSEATYESGFVIDKFPISRPNLTFSTLTVSNMSPEDSSIYLCSVEEGVDEKLFFGSGTQLSVL.

V gene TRBV29-1 combines with J gene TRBJ2-7, with 10 bases identical to TRBD2. Germline V lookup: CDR1 SQVTM, CDR2 ANQGSEA. Trimming took 3 bases from V and 1 from J; bases not matched to a gene: 3. This CDR3 comprises 14 residues. CDR3 DNA sequence: TGCAGCGTTGACGGAGCGGGAGGGTCCTACGAGCAGTACTTC. The encoded protein is CSVDGAGGSYEQYF.

This clonotype came up many times. V and J are TRBV24-1 and TRBJ2-2; 12 nucleotides match TRBD1. Germline V CDR1 and CDR2: KGHDR, SFDVKD. J was trimmed by 1 base and V by 4 bases; bases with no gene match: 6. The CDR3 covers 18 residues. The CDR3 is CATSEEGTGGWNTGELFF. The CDR3 DNA is TGTGCCACCAGTGAGGAGGGGACAGGGGGCTGGAACACCGGGGAGCTGTTTTTT.

At least ten counts were recorded for this clonotype. The chain uses TRBV6-2 or TRBV6-3 and TRBJ2-3; 13 bases are shared with TRBD2. This CDR3 contains 16 residues. Trimming at V came to 7 bases and at J to 3 bases, leaving 7 bases not matched to a gene. Germline V CDR1 and CDR2: MNHEY, SVGEGT. Here the CDR3 reads CASKKTGLAGTDTQYF. The CDR3 nucleotides read TGTGCCAGCAAAAAAACGGGACTAGCGGGAACAGATACGCAGTATTTT.

A remark on this clonotype: This may be a read error, as it is one base from a much larger clone. The chain couples TRBV7-3 to TRBJ2-3, with TRBD1 as a possible D gene (6 bases). Per the germline V gene, CDR1 is SGHTA and CDR2 is FQGTGA. CDR3 length: 13 amino acids. Here the CDR3 reads CASSSGASDMQYF. The CDR3 DNA reads TGTGCCAGCAGCTCAGGGGCGAGTGATATGCAGTATTTT.

The chain has TRBV27 and TRBJ2-5, with D possibly TRBD1 on 6 matching bases. With 3 bases removed from V and 3 bases from J, the gap between germline ends came to 14 bases. The CDR3 contains 15 residues. CDR1 is MNHEY, CDR2 SMNVEV, per germline (reference sequence). The CDR3 nucleotides are TGTGCCAGCAGTTTTTTTGGGGGCCTCGAAGAGACCCAGTACTTC. Residues: CASSFFGGLEETQYF.

This clonotype was seen only a few times. The chain has TRBV19 and TRBJ1-6; tentative D call: TRBD1 (5 bases). CDR1 and CDR2 (germline): LNHDA, SQIVND (reference sequence). The CDR3 runs 14 residues. V was shortened by 0 bases and J by 9 bases, with 9 bases between the two germline ends. This CDR3 reads CASSIDDSGSPLHF. As DNA, the CDR3 is TGTGCCAGTAGTATAGATGACAGTGGTTCACCCCTCCACTTT.

This chain links TRBV28 with TRBJ2-6, with D uncertain. CDR3 length equals 15 residues. The ends were cut back, 0 bases at V and 4 bases at J, with 7 bases in the middle. CDR1 is MDHEN, CDR2 SYDVKM, per germline. The CDR3 DNA reads as TGTGCCAGCAGTTTATGGCGGTCGGGGGCCAACGTCCTGACTTTC. Protein: CASSLWRSGANVLTF. Full variable domain (outside the CDR3, taken from reference TRBV28 and TRBJ2-6): DVKVTQSSRYLVKRTGEKVFLECVQDMDHENMFWYRQDPGLGLRLIYFSYDVKMKEKGDIPEGYSVSREKKERFSLILESASTNQTSMYLCASSLWRSGANVLTFGAGSRLTVL.

This clonotype was counted many times. This chain joins TRBV2 and TRBJ2-7; a possible D gene is TRBD2 (6 bases). V dropped 6 bases and J dropped 2 bases, with 20 bases sitting between them. The germline V gene has CDR1 SNHLY and CDR2 FYNNEI. The CDR3 totals 16 residues. CDR3 coding DNA: TGTGCCAGCAGGCCTAGGGGAGCGGGCCTAACCTACGAGCAGTACTTC. Translated: CASRPRGAGLTYEQYF.

The chain has TRBV28 and TRBJ2-6; TRBD1 matches 11 bases. CDR3 length equals 18 residues. V dropped 6 bases and J dropped 4; count of bases not matched to a gene: 11. Germline V CDR1 and CDR2: MDHEN, SYDVKM. CDR3 amino acids: CASRPYGQGARGANVLTF. Written as DNA, the CDR3 is TGTGCCAGCAGACCCTACGGACAGGGGGCGAGAGGGGCCAACGTCCTGACTTTC.

The table lists this clonotype with a few counts. V gene TRBV11-2 combines with J gene TRBJ1-1, with D unresolved. Germline loops: CDR1 SGHAT, CDR2 FQNNGV. V dropped 5 bases and J dropped 4 bases, with 8 bases sitting between them. The length of the CDR3 is 12 residues. The CDR3 DNA follows: TGTGCCAGCAGCAACAGTGGCACTGAAGCTTTCTTT. Protein sequence: CASSNSGTEAFF.

In this sample, this clonotype turned up a few times. The genes are TRBV30 and TRBJ2-1, with a possible D match to TRBD2 (6 bases). The CDR3 loop spans 16 amino acids. Germline values: CDR1 GTSNPN, CDR2 SVGIG (reference sequence). With 5 bases removed from V and 0 bases from J, the gap between germline ends came to 17 bases. The CDR3 reads CAWGTGGVSSYNEQFF. The CDR3 DNA reads as TGTGCCTGGGGAACGGGCGGGGTAAGCTCCTACAATGAGCAGTTCTTC.

This clonotype was detected ten times or more. The V gene is TRBV6-5, the J gene TRBJ1-3; D remains unclear. This CDR3 comprises 17 residues. The germline V and J ends were trimmed by 2 bases and 0 bases, with 14 bases remaining between them. Germline CDR1 is MNHEY and CDR2 is SVGAGI. Written as DNA, the CDR3 is TGTGCCAGCAGTTACGGCCCAGATATTCGCTCTGGAAACACCATATATTTT. Residues: CASSYGPDIRSGNTIYF.

Only a few counts were recorded for this clonotype. This chain joins TRBV29-1 and TRBJ1-4; a weak D match, TRBD1 (5 bases). The CDR3 spans 12 residues. The germline gives CDR1 SQVTM, CDR2 ANQGSEA. Trimming pared 7 bases from V and 7 bases from J, leaving 13 bases between. The CDR3 spells CSGTGTGEKLFF. CDR3 bases: TGCAGCGGGACCGGGACGGGTGAAAAACTGTTTTTT.

This clonotype was counted between two and nine times. The chain is built from TRBV30 and TRBJ2-2, with TRBD1 as a possible D gene (5 bases). CDR3 length equals 15 residues. The germline V and J ends were trimmed by 4 bases and 1 base, with 13 bases remaining between them. CDR1 and CDR2 (germline): GTSNPN, SVGIG (reference sequence). The CDR3 spells CAWKGGRENTGELFF. In nucleotides, the CDR3 is TGTGCCTGGAAGGGTGGCAGGGAGAACACCGGGGAGCTGTTTTTT.

This chain links TRBV19 with TRBJ2-7; 12 nucleotides match TRBD1. Germline values: CDR1 LNHDA, CDR2 SQIVND (reference sequence). This CDR3 comprises 16 residues. The J segment lost 5 bases and the V segment lost 9 bases, leaving 14 bases of the junction unmatched. CDR3 protein: CASRMGGQGAADEQYF. CDR3 nucleotides: TGTGCCAGCAGAATGGGGGGACAGGGGGCCGCCGACGAGCAGTACTTC.